This T cell receptor beta chain was sequenced during a study of graft-versus-host responses after intestinal transplantation. A few counts support this clone. Germline V gene lookup returns CDR1 GTSNPN and CDR2 SVGIG (reference sequence). V gave up 4 bases and J gave up 11 bases, with 12 bases separating them. The CDR3 contains 11 residues. Method: immunoSEQ multiplex PCR; TCRdb's copy keeps in-frame clones and lacks some. The sample comprises some 5,700 clones, roughly 29% of which are singletons, and less than 7% rests with the top ten. The TCR originated in a human patient who was an organ donor for intestinal transplantation. The sample here was alloreactive CD4+ T cells from a mixed lymphocyte reaction culture, taken before transplantation. The subset was: CFSE-low proliferating T cells sorted from roughly six-day pre-transplant mixed lymphocyte reaction (GvH or HvG direction). The chain has TRBV30 and TRBJ1-5, with D unclear. The DNA for the CDR3 is TGTGCCTGGAATAAGAGATCAGCCCAGCATTTT. It codes for CAWNKRSAQHF.